Listed below are T cell receptor beta chains from one sample, sequenced in a study of cytomegalovirus exposure and HLA in healthy donors. Clones were read by immunoSEQ multiplex PCR, and TCRdb kept only the in-frame ones, dropping some. The sample consists of 100,000 to 120,000 clones, over 60% of them appearing once. Sequenced sample: PBMCs. The receptors were sampled from a woman aged 30 to 39 in good health and CMV-seronegative. The CDR3 runs from the conserved cysteine through the conserved F or W. Each record gives: V gene, D gene, J gene, CDR3 protein. A D gene is named only where the DNA matches it firmly.

>TRBV5-4|NA|TRBJ2-3
CASSLGGDLRTDTQYF
>TRBV29-1|NA|TRBJ2-7
CSATSTYEQYF
>TRBV28|TRBD1|TRBJ1-5
CASRTQGNGPQHF
>TRBV5-6|TRBD1|TRBJ2-7
CASSFGTGYEQYF
>TRBV2|NA|TRBJ1-4
CASRPGGLATNEKLFF
>TRBV7-2|TRBD2|TRBJ2-7
CASSSSGVPSYEQYF
>TRBV6-6|TRBD2|TRBJ2-7
CASSIAGGYEQYF
>TRBV4-3|TRBD2|TRBJ2-1
CASSQETSGSFYNEQFF
>TRBV25-1|NA|TRBJ2-1
CASALGREPYNEQFF
>TRBV7-9|NA|TRBJ1-4
CASSFSGNGRNEKLFF
>TRBV19|NA|TRBJ2-5
CASSIAGQETQYF
>TRBV28|NA|TRBJ2-3
CASSLDSYTDTQYF
>TRBV10-3|TRBD2|TRBJ2-7
CAIKELAEYEQYF
>TRBV11-2|NA|TRBJ2-5
CASSLVAGQIGETQYF
>TRBV7-2|NA|TRBJ1-4
CASSREIGRGGEKLFF
>TRBV6-4|NA|TRBJ2-5
CASRTTRSEETQYF
>TRBV4-2|TRBD2|TRBJ2-1
CASSQESLAGGQFF
>TRBV7-2|NA|TRBJ1-5
CASSIRDTSNQPQHF
>TRBV5-6|TRBD2|TRBJ2-1
CASSKRTSGYNEQFF
>TRBV19|TRBD2|TRBJ2-7
CATGTSGTYEQYF
>TRBV9|TRBD1|TRBJ1-6
CASSVGQARADSPLHF
>TRBV11-3|NA|TRBJ1-1
CASSPSGRGRTEAFF
>TRBV29-1|NA|TRBJ2-3
CSGWDNTQYF
>TRBV5-1|TRBD1|TRBJ1-1
CASVRDRNTEAFF
>TRBV11-2|NA|TRBJ1-1
CASSLEFGAKNTEAFF
>TRBV4-2|NA|TRBJ1-5
CASSQDSLGVTQPQHF
>TRBV10-1|NA|TRBJ1-4
CASSEDTVATNEKLFF
>TRBV2|NA|TRBJ1-2
CASSEEVGKNYGYTF
>TRBV14|TRBD1|TRBJ2-7
CASSQTRDRRYEQYF
>TRBV11-1|TRBD1|TRBJ2-7
CASSLEQGASYEQYF
>TRBV5-1|NA|TRBJ1-2
CASSTDMIYGYTF
>TRBV6-5|NA|TRBJ2-7
CASSYGLGRRGYEQYF
>TRBV4-2|NA|TRBJ2-3
CASSQELGVMKGAQYF
>TRBV2|TRBD2|TRBJ2-1
CASSEGYGREESRDEQFF
>TRBV7-8|NA|TRBJ1-4
CASSTDRNEKLFF
>TRBV5-1|TRBD1|TRBJ2-3
CASSDRGTDTQYF
>TRBV30|NA|TRBJ2-1
CAWSGGGVGFF
>TRBV7-2|NA|TRBJ2-7
CASSLGLAKQYF
>TRBV28|NA|TRBJ1-6
CASSLLGAPYNSPLHF
>TRBV5-1|TRBD1|TRBJ2-7
CASSLAFRDRDEQYF
>TRBV7-2|TRBD1|TRBJ1-1
CASSKSGTGKEAFF
>TRBV11-2|NA|TRBJ1-2
CASSLGASNYGYTF
>TRBV4-3|TRBD1|TRBJ2-6
CASSLLGQGISGANVLTF
>TRBV30|NA|TRBJ2-1
CAWSEGRSLDEQFF
>TRBV28|NA|TRBJ2-5
CASSLVDWDQETQYF
>TRBV29-1|TRBD2|TRBJ2-5
CSVTSGQETQYF
>TRBV14|NA|TRBJ2-5
CASSPKGEETQYF
>TRBV30|NA|TRBJ2-2
CAWSVSGTGELFF
>TRBV5-1|NA|TRBJ2-1
CASSPGEGAGNEQFF
>TRBV18|TRBD1|TRBJ2-7
CASEAGQGAYEQYF
>TRBV4-2|TRBD2|TRBJ2-7
CASRHGDYPYEQYF
>TRBV9|TRBD1|TRBJ1-2
CASSVQAGGGYTF
>TRBV25-1|TRBD2|TRBJ2-2
CASNGLAAGELFF
>TRBV28|TRBD1|TRBJ1-5
CASSLRQGLSPQHF